A selection of T cell receptor beta chains follows, all from one sample in a study of cytomegalovirus exposure and HLA in healthy donors. The table came from immunoSEQ multiplex PCR; TCRdb's copy has only in-frame clones and leaves some out. The sample carries 150,000 to 160,000 clones, approximately 80% recorded once. The material sequenced was PBMCs. These receptors all come from a woman aged 40 to 50 in good health and CMV-seronegative. The CDR3 runs from the conserved cysteine through the conserved F or W. A D gene is named only where the DNA matches it firmly. Only part of the rows carry a size: once, few, many, or a class if the clone is expanded.

.	TRBD1	TRBJ2-4	16	TRBV9	CASSASPGTGGNIQYF	TGTGCCAGCAGCGCTTCGCCCGGGACAGGGGGAAACATTCAGTACTTC
few	TRBD2	TRBJ2-5	14	TRBV10-3	CASGGSADQETQYF	TGTGCCAGCGGGGGGTCGGCAGACCAAGAGACCCAGTACTTC
.	.	TRBJ1-4	17	TRBV2	CASSAQGMRTTNEKLFF	TGTGCCAGCAGTGCCCAGGGTATGAGGACAACTAATGAAAAACTGTTTTTT
.	.	TRBJ1-1	14	TRBV6-6	CASSELQGNTEAFF	TGTGCCAGCAGTGAGCTACAGGGAAACACTGAAGCTTTCTTT
.	.	TRBJ2-1	14	TRBV10-3	CAISDPEAYNEQFF	TGTGCCATCAGCGACCCGGAGGCCTACAATGAGCAGTTCTTC
.	TRBD2	TRBJ2-1	17	TRBV11-3	CASSLPGLAGSSNEQFF	TGTGCCAGCAGCCTTCCGGGACTAGCGGGATCTAGCAATGAGCAGTTCTTC
.	.	TRBJ1-4	14	TRBV5-6	CASSYRGLEEKLFF	TGTGCCAGCAGCTACCGCGGGTTGGAAGAAAAACTGTTTTTT
once	TRBD2	TRBJ2-6	15	TRBV10-2	CASNLGGAGANVLTF	TGCGCCAGCAACCTGGGAGGGGCTGGGGCCAACGTCCTGACTTTC
few	.	TRBJ1-1	14	TRBV5-4	CASTEGQLNTEAFF	TGTGCCAGCACCGAAGGACAGCTGAACACTGAAGCTTTCTTT
.	.	TRBJ2-6	18	TRBV18	CASSPPVFGAFGANVLTF	TGTGCCAGCTCACCACCGGTCTTTGGGGCTTTTGGGGCCAACGTCCTGACTTTC
once	.	TRBJ2-7	13	TRBV13	CASSPTDRYEQYF	TGTGCCAGCAGCCCAACTGATCGCTACGAGCAGTACTTC
.	.	TRBJ2-3	16	TRBV29-1	CSVAGWQVMRTDTQYF	TGCAGCGTTGCAGGGTGGCAAGTTATGCGCACAGATACGCAGTATTTT
few	.	TRBJ2-2	14	TRBV6-1	CASSAFQVAGELFF	TGTGCCAGCAGTGCATTTCAGGTCGCCGGGGAGCTGTTTTTT
.	TRBD2	TRBJ2-1	15	TRBV7-9	CASTVPGLAYNEQFF	TGTGCCAGCACCGTTCCGGGACTAGCCTACAATGAGCAGTTCTTC
.	.	TRBJ1-3	15	TRBV7-9	CASSPDGLVGNTIYF	TGTGCCAGCAGTCCGGATGGCCTAGTGGGAAACACCATATATTTT
.	TRBD1	TRBJ1-2	16	TRBV10-3	CAISDQDRGEFRGYTF	TGTGCCATCAGTGACCAGGACAGGGGCGAATTTCGAGGCTACACCTTC
.	TRBD2	TRBJ2-7	16	TRBV6-4	CASSDPGLAGVGEQYF	TGTGCCAGCAGTGACCCCGGACTAGCGGGAGTGGGTGAGCAGTACTTC
.	TRBD2	TRBJ2-7	14	TRBV9	CASSVGLAGGQQYF	TGTGCCAGCAGCGTAGGGCTAGCGGGAGGACAGCAGTACTTC
.	TRBD2	TRBJ2-7	14	TRBV4-1	CASSPSAGVYEQYF	TGCGCCAGCAGCCCGAGCGCGGGAGTCTACGAGCAGTACTTC
.	TRBD1	TRBJ1-4	15	TRBV19	CASSAYRGFNEKLFF	TGTGCCAGTAGTGCCTACAGGGGCTTCAATGAAAAACTGTTTTTT
.	TRBD1	TRBJ1-4	16	TRBV5-1	CASSLQGMATNEKLFF	TGCGCCAGCAGCTTACAGGGGATGGCAACTAATGAAAAACTGTTTTTT
.	TRBD1	TRBJ2-5	16	TRBV4-1	CASSHPDRVGLETQYF	TGCGCCAGCAGCCACCCTGACAGGGTCGGTTTGGAGACCCAGTACTTC
.	TRBD1	TRBJ2-2	14	TRBV7-9	CASVRQGRTGELFF	TGTGCCAGCGTTCGACAGGGTCGCACCGGGGAGCTGTTTTTT
.	TRBD2	TRBJ2-5	17	TRBV4-1	CASSQVGLAGVGETQYF	TGCGCCAGCAGCCAAGTCGGCTTAGCGGGAGTAGGGGAGACCCAGTACTTC
.	.	TRBJ1-2	14	TRBV30	CAWSVTSGVYGYTF	TGTGCCTGGAGTGTAACCTCGGGGGTATATGGCTACACCTTC
once	TRBD1	TRBJ1-2	14	TRBV6-1	CASRGQLPNYGYTF	TGTGCCAGCAGGGGACAGCTACCTAACTATGGCTACACCTTC
.	TRBD1	TRBJ1-1	12	TRBV6-4	CASSGTGGEAFF	TGTGCCAGCAGTGGGACAGGAGGTGAAGCTTTCTTT
.	TRBD1	TRBJ1-2	16	TRBV6-4	CASRGGRGTRNYGYTF	TGTGCCAGCAGGGGGGGCAGGGGGACTCGAAACTATGGCTACACCTTC
.	TRBD1	TRBJ1-3	16	TRBV5-1	CASSPLGRGSENTIYF	TGCGCCAGCAGCCCCTTGGGCAGGGGGTCTGAAAACACCATATATTTT
.	.	TRBJ1-2	13	TRBV5-4	CASSLSGLGGYTF	TGTGCCAGCAGCTTGTCGGGGTTAGGTGGCTACACCTTC
.	.	TRBJ1-5	15	TRBV28	CASSFRQVSNQPQHF	TGTGCCAGCAGTTTTCGCCAGGTTAGCAATCAGCCCCAGCATTTT
.	TRBD1	TRBJ2-2	13	TRBV6-5	CASTQTGNGELFF	TGTGCCAGCACCCAGACAGGGAACGGGGAGCTGTTTTTT
.	TRBD2	TRBJ2-5	16	TRBV7-9	CASSTRLAGGQETQYF	TGTGCCAGCAGCACCCGACTAGCGGGGGGGCAAGAGACCCAGTACTTC
.	TRBD1	TRBJ2-7	15	TRBV11-3	CASSLVAGTGSEQYF	TGTGCCAGCAGCTTAGTGGCCGGGACAGGGAGCGAGCAGTACTTC
.	TRBD1	TRBJ1-6	17	TRBV5-4	CASSWTPGQAYNSPLHF	TGTGCCAGCAGCTGGACCCCGGGACAGGCCTATAATTCACCCCTCCACTTT
.	.	TRBJ1-4	15	TRBV5-6	CASSLGHGEREKLFF	TGTGCCAGCAGCTTGGGTCACGGGGAGAGAGAAAAACTGTTTTTT
.	.	TRBJ2-5	14	TRBV4-1	CASSPGAGEGTQYF	TGCGCCAGCAGTCCGGGGGCGGGAGAGGGGACCCAGTACTTC
.	.	TRBJ2-1	14	TRBV6-5	CASAGARGSYEQFF	TGTGCCAGCGCGGGAGCCAGGGGATCGTATGAGCAGTTCTTC
once	.	TRBJ1-4	12	TRBV28	CASRSTNEKLFF	TGTGCCAGCAGGTCTACTAATGAAAAACTGTTTTTT
once	.	TRBJ2-1	17	TRBV21-1	CASSAQKTGGAYGEQFF	TGTGCCAGCAGCGCCCAGAAGACAGGGGGCGCGTACGGTGAGCAGTTCTTC
.	.	TRBJ1-1	13	TRBV10-1	CASSGQGRLRAFF	TGCGCCAGCAGTGGTCAGGGAAGGCTACGAGCTTTCTTT
.	.	TRBJ1-1	15	TRBV5-6	CAGEQGGRLNTEAFF	TGTGCCGGGGAACAGGGAGGGAGGTTGAACACTGAAGCTTTCTTT
.	TRBD1	TRBJ1-2	17	TRBV6-1	CASSEYGGTGSNYGYTF	TGTGCCAGCAGTGAATACGGAGGGACAGGGTCTAACTATGGCTACACCTTC
.	.	TRBJ1-1	13	TRBV5-1	CASSFGGLAEAFF	TGCGCCAGCAGCTTTGGGGGACTGGCTGAAGCTTTCTTT